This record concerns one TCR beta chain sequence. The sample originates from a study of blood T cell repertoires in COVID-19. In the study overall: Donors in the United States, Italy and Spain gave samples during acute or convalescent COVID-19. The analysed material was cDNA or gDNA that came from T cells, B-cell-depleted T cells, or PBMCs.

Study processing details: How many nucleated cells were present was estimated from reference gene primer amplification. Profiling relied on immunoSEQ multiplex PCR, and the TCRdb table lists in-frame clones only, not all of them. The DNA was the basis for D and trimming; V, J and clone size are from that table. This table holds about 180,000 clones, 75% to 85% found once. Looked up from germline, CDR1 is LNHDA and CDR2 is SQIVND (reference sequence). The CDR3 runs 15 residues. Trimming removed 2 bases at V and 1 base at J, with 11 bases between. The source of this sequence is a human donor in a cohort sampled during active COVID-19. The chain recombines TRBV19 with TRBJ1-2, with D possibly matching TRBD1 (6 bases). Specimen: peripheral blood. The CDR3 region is CASSISYRDNYGYTF. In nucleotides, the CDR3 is TGTGCCAGTAGTATATCCTACAGGGATAACTATGGCTACACCTTC. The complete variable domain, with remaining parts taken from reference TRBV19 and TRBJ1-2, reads DGGITQSPKYLFRKEGQNVTLSCEQNLNHDAMYWYRQDPGQGLRLIYYSQIVNDFQKGDIAEGYSVSREKKESFPLTVTSAQKNPTAFYLCASSISYRDNYGYTFGSGTRLTVV.